This record looks at one TCR beta chain sequence and its context. The data originate from a study of blood T cell repertoires in COVID-19. As for the study in general: From T cells, B-cell-depleted T cells, or PBMCs came the material, which was cDNA or gDNA.

V was trimmed by 7 bases and J by 2 bases, leaving 12 bases between them. The CDR3 covers 13 residues. Per the germline V gene, CDR1 is LNHDA and CDR2 is SQIVND (reference sequence). Study processing details: Quantification of nucleated cells was approximated via reference gene primer amplification. Assay used: immunoSEQ multiplex PCR; TCRdb lists only in-frame clones, some missing. The DNA was the basis for D and trimming; V, J and clone size are from that table. The sample has approximately 260,000 clones, around 82% seen once; the top ten hold about 3.4%. The sequence came from a man aged 50 to 59 who had recovered from COVID-19. This sequence joins TRBV19 and TRBJ2-7; no clear D. The sequenced material came from PBMCs or T cells enriched from blood (not recorded which). Written as DNA, the CDR3 is TGTGCCAGTACCTCGGGTCACCCCTACGAGCAGTACTTC. Its protein product is CASTSGHPYEQYF. The full variable domain, in which reference TRBV19 and TRBJ2-7 provide the parts outside the CDR3, is DGGITQSPKYLFRKEGQNVTLSCEQNLNHDAMYWYRQDPGQGLRLIYYSQIVNDFQKGDIAEGYSVSREKKESFPLTVTSAQKNPTAFYLCASTSGHPYEQYFGPGTRLTVT.